The present TCR beta chain was sequenced within a study of blood T cell repertoires in COVID-19. Per the study methods: From reference gene primer amplification, estimates of nucleated cell counts were derived. Sequenced by immunoSEQ multiplex PCR; TCRdb stores in-frame clones only, minus some. D and trimming were read from the DNA, whereas the V and J calls and clone size are those reported in that table. The sample holds over 250,000 clones; roughly 86% are singletons and the top ten take about 2.7%. This CDR3 has 16 amino acids. The germline V gene has CDR1 MNHNY and CDR2 SVGAGI (reference sequence). The V and J ends lost 6 bases and 1 base, in that order; junction bases with no gene match: 6.

Material: PBMCs or T cells enriched from blood (not recorded which). The sequence was obtained from a young woman who had recovered from COVID-19. The chain has TRBV6-6 and TRBJ2-7, with 13 positions matching TRBD2. The CDR3 DNA reads TGTGCCAGCAGCATGGGACTAGCGGGAAGATCCTACGAGCAGTACTTC. It yields the protein CASSMGLAGRSYEQYF.